This T cell receptor (beta chain) came from a study of blood T cell repertoires in COVID-19. Per the authors' pipeline: Scientists estimated how many nucleated cells there were by amplifying reference gene primers. Using immunoSEQ multiplex PCR, the repertoire was profiled, and TCRdb retains in-frame clones only, with some absent. The DNA gave D and trimming, while V, J and clone size come from that table. Of about 140,000 clones detected, about 75% appear once; the ten largest clones hold 2.5% to 3%. The junction had 4 bases not matched to a gene; V was cut back by 4 bases and J by 3 bases. This CDR3 is 13 amino acids long. CDR1 SQVTM and CDR2 ANQGSEA come from the germline V gene. Cohort allocation depended upon clinical history that participants reported. Two negative PCRs, clearance, or symptom resolution had been documented for recovered Cohort 3 donors. This clone was seen ten or more times.

The source of this sequence is a woman between 50 and 59 years old who had recovered from COVID-19. The sample was PBMCs or T cells enriched from blood (not recorded which). V gene TRBV29-1 combines with J gene TRBJ2-7; 9 nucleotides align to TRBD2. Here the CDR3 DNA reads TGCAGCGTTGTAAGCGGGGGGTTCTACGAGCAGTACTTC. It codes for CSVVSGGFYEQYF.